There are a few counts of the clone carrying this T cell receptor (beta chain). The junction departs from the called germline gene at one end, perhaps through a read error. The sample is drawn from a study of T cells in Graves' hyperthyroidism and ophthalmopathy. The CDR3 length is 15 residues. The source material, RNA transcripts, was used to amplify TCR beta CDR3 regions. The study used the HTBI primer set for a first-round RT-PCR of the TCR CDR3. From the multiplex PCR reads, TCRdb called clonotypes with MiXCR, one entry per CDR3 protein. The sample lists approximately 560,000 distinct CDR3 sequences; 35% to 55% were seen once. In patients aged 18 to 65, hyperthyroidism was newly diagnosed, with duration under 2 months. Diagnostic decisions used clinical symptoms, serum thyroxine and TRAb, thyroid ultrasound and orbital computed tomography.

Input material: peripheral blood or thyroid tissue (not recorded which). The chain recombines TRBV12-3 or TRBV12-4 with TRBJ1-2; unclear D gene. The TCR sequence derives from a woman younger than 35 with Graves' hyperthyroidism. The CDR3 DNA is TGCGCCAGCAGCCAAGATCGTGGCAGGCCCTATGGCTACACCTTC. Protein product: CASSQDRGRPYGYTF.